A single T cell receptor beta chain is shown here with its context. The antigen is not known. The record originates from a study of cytomegalovirus exposure and HLA in healthy donors. Study results and caveats: One variant, a missense change in DCLRE1C, was linked in a later analysis to TCR beta V- and J-gene trimming.

In the PCR, 60 Vbeta and 13 Jbeta primers were used. Libraries were prepared by immunoSEQ multiplex PCR; TCRdb keeps only in-frame clonotypes and omits some of them. This table has about 120,000 clones, around 80% appearing once. The CDR3 sequence is 13 residues long. The germline gives CDR1 PRHDT, CDR2 FYEKMQ (reference sequence). V was cut by 5 bases and J by 3 bases, with 10 bases left in between. The receptor's source is a man aged 25-40 years in good health and CMV-seropositive. The chain links TRBV13 to TRBJ2-5, with D uncertain. Sample: PBMCs. The CDR3 sequence: CASSPSREETQYF. CDR3 sequence (DNA): TGTGCCAGCAGCCCCTCAAGAGAAGAGACCCAGTACTTC.